This TCR beta chain derives from a study of control samples from healthy donors and cancer patients. V gave up 5 bases and J gave up 3 bases; unmatched junction bases: 8. Germline V CDR1 and CDR2: LNHDA, SQIVND (reference sequence). The CDR3 runs to 15 residues. This table comes from immunoSEQ multiplex PCR, and its TCRdb copy is limited to in-frame clones, with some not included. The sample gives around 130,000 clones, more than 70% of which show up once; almost 40% is in the top ten. This clonotype was obtained from a middle-aged man in good health. Material for sequencing was blood. The V gene is TRBV19, the J gene TRBJ2-5; 8 bases fit TRBD2. DNA of the CDR3: TGTGCCAGTAGTCTCAATGGCGGGGGGAAAGAGACCCAGTACTTC. It encodes CASSLNGGGKETQYF.